This T cell receptor beta chain was observed in a study of cytomegalovirus exposure and HLA in healthy donors. A word on this clone: Its antigen remains unidentified.

The data were produced by immunoSEQ multiplex PCR, yet TCRdb's version contains in-frame clones alone and is incomplete. The data show over 75,000 clones, about 85% seen once. The CDR3 contains 16 residues. Germline-derived CDR1 and CDR2 are ENHRY and SYGVKD. V was clipped by 0 bases and J by 4 bases, with 10 bases between them. Study results and limitations: Rarity held for most TCR sequences, but there were some public TCRs that occurred in many donors.

The clonotype was recovered from a man between 18 and 35 years old in good health and CMV-seropositive. The V and J genes are TRBV10-3 and TRBJ2-6; TRBD2 is a possible D gene (7 bases). The sample was PBMCs. DNA for the CDR3: TGTGCCATCAGTGAGTCGGCGGGGGCAGGGGCCAACGTCCTGACTTTC. It is translated as CAISESAGAGANVLTF.